This T cell receptor beta chain originates from a study of blood T cell repertoires in COVID-19. On the study more broadly: Acute-phase and convalescent COVID-19 samples originated in the United States, Italy and Spain. The analysed material was cDNA or gDNA that came from T cells, B-cell-depleted T cells, or PBMCs.

In the study's own analysis: Cell counts per sample came from amplifying reference gene primers. Sequenced by immunoSEQ multiplex PCR; TCRdb stores in-frame clones only, minus some. That table supplies the V and J calls and clone size; D and trimming were determined from the DNA. Seen here are about 9,200 clones, under 90% observed once, and the top ten hold approximately 7.3%. Germline assignment: CDR1 SGHNT and CDR2 YYREEE (reference sequence). The V and J ends lost 4 bases and 0 bases respectively, with 14 bases between them. The CDR3 is made up of 16 amino acids. The V gene is TRBV5-4, the J gene TRBJ2-1; no clear D. The receptor's source is a man in his sixties or seventies with active COVID-19. The sample consisted of peripheral blood. DNA for the CDR3: TGTGCCAGCAGCGCCACCCCGGTGAGCTCCTACAATGAGCAGTTCTTC. It is translated as CASSATPVSSYNEQFF.